This T cell receptor beta chain was identified in a study of tumor T cells in aggressive B-cell lymphoma. Germline assignment: CDR1 SGHRS and CDR2 YFSETQ. CDR3 length: 18 residues. V lost 5 bases and J lost 0; bases outside the gene matches: 7. This clone was seen more than once but under ten times. Produced via immunoSEQ multiplex PCR; TCRdb's table is partial and in-frame only. The table shows some 2,000 clones, with about 88% occurring only once. The rearrangement links TRBV5-1 to TRBJ2-4; 14 bases line up with TRBD2. Material: tumor tissue. The source is an adult with diffuse large B cell lymphoma. Here the CDR3 DNA reads TGCGCCAGCAGGCCGGGACTAGCGGGGGCGCTAGCCAAAAACATTCAGTACTTC. Protein sequence: CASRPGLAGALAKNIQYF.